A single sample gave rise to the 13 T cell receptor beta chains below, sequenced in a study of OX40 agonist ivuxolimab in advanced cancers. To prepare the library, the immunoSEQ multiplex PCR assay was applied. TCRdb carries this immuneACCESS record with in-frame sequences only. Its versions omit some clonotypes, under half of them owing to an unresolved V gene in the studies checked, with the rest unexplained. Within this sample are roughly 72,000 clones, with about 91% of them counted one time only. The ten largest clones add up to 10% to 12% of the sample. Sequencing was performed on CD4+ or CD8+ T cells sorted from blood, taken in a trial of the OX40 agonist ivuxolimab. The source is an adult with an advanced solid tumor such as melanoma, head and neck, liver or kidney cancer.

CDR3 region: CASSLTTGYNEQFF. For the CDR3, the DNA is TGTGCCAGCAGCCTTACGACTGGATACAATGAGCAGTTCTTC. The rearrangement links TRBV7-6 to TRBJ2-1; D gene unclear. CDR3 length equals 14 residues. Per germline, CDR1 SGHVS and CDR2 FNYEAQ. V lost 5 bases to trimming and J lost 4 bases, with 12 bases between them.

The chain links TRBV7-2 to TRBJ2-6; no clear D. CDR3 length: 15 amino acids. The V end lost 8 bases, the J end lost 0 bases, and 11 bases lay between the germline ends. In germline, CDR1 is SGHTA, CDR2 FQGNSA. The CDR3 DNA follows: TGTGCCAGCGCATCGGCCTCCTCTGGGGCCAACGTCCTGACTTTC. It is translated as CASASASSGANVLTF.

This clone showed up just once. This rearrangement joins TRBV28 to TRBJ1-2, with 8 bases identical to TRBD1. The CDR3 sequence is 14 residues long. Germline CDR1 is MDHEN and CDR2 is SYDVKM. V lost 6 bases and J lost 5; bases outside the gene matches: 8. CDR3 coding DNA: TGTGCCAGCAGCCCCAGGGGGCAGGGGTATGGCTACACCTTC. It translates to CASSPRGQGYGYTF.

In its sample, this clone was seen once. V and J are TRBV7-9 and TRBJ1-2; no definite D call. Germline V gene lookup returns CDR1 SEHNR and CDR2 FQNEAQ (reference sequence). Trimming took 0 bases from V and 6 from J, leaving 11 bases between them. The CDR3 is 14 residues long. The CDR3 bases are TGTGCCAGCAGCTTAGCCGAGGTATCCGATGGCTACACCTTC. The encoded protein is CASSLAEVSDGYTF.

The chain combines TRBV19 with TRBJ1-4, with D possibly being TRBD1 (6 bases). V dropped 5 bases and J dropped 3 bases, with 10 bases sitting between them. In germline, CDR1 is LNHDA, CDR2 SQIVND (reference sequence). CDR3 length: 14 amino acids. Written as DNA, the CDR3 is TGTGCCAGTAGTCTCGGGGGCGCTAATGAAAAACTGTTTTTT. Translated: CASSLGGANEKLFF.

V is TRBV29-1 and J is TRBJ1-4, with a weak D call TRBD1 (5 bases). CDR3 length: 14 residues. V was trimmed by 7 bases and J by 8 bases, leaving 20 bases between them. Germline CDR1 SQVTM, CDR2 ANQGSEA. For the CDR3, the DNA is TGCAGCGCTGGGGGTATGGAGGGTGGAGAAAAACTGTTTTTT. Its protein is CSAGGMEGGEKLFF.

The chain joins TRBV13 to TRBJ1-2; 8 bases fit TRBD1. Germline trimming cut 10 bases from V and 4 bases from J; bases unmatched to any gene: 8. Germline CDR1 is PRHDT and CDR2 is FYEKMQ (reference sequence). The CDR3 has 13 residues. CDR3 residues: CATPRQGPYGYTF. In DNA form, the CDR3 reads TGTGCCACCCCCCGACAGGGGCCCTATGGCTACACCTTC. The complete variable domain, with remaining parts taken from reference TRBV13 and TRBJ1-2, reads AAGVIQSPRHLIKEKRETATLKCYPIPRHDTVYWYQQGPGQDPQFLISFYEKMQSDKGSIPDRFSAQQFSDYHSELNMSSLELGDSALYFCATPRQGPYGYTFGSGTRLTVV.

The chain recombines TRBV4-2 with TRBJ2-3; D is ambiguous. CDR3 size: 15 residues. The V and J ends lost 3 bases and 0 bases respectively, with 10 bases between them. Germline V lookup: CDR1 LGHNA, CDR2 YNFKEQ. The CDR3 here is CASSQGRASTDTQYF. The DNA for the CDR3 is TGTGCCAGCAGCCAGGGTAGAGCTAGCACAGATACGCAGTATTTT.

The rearrangement uses TRBV7-9 and TRBJ2-7; D is uncertain. From germline, CDR1 is SEHNR and CDR2 FQNEAQ (reference sequence). There are 14 residues in the CDR3. V was clipped by 4 bases and J by 2 bases, with 12 bases between them. The CDR3 here is CASSYDPRAYEQYF. In DNA form, the CDR3 reads TGTGCCAGCAGCTATGATCCCCGCGCCTACGAGCAGTACTTC.

The sample holds one count of this clone. V gene TRBV2 combines with J gene TRBJ2-1; D uncertain. Germline V gives CDR1 SNHLY, CDR2 FYNNEI. Trimming removed 5 bases at V and 4 bases at J, with 12 bases between. This CDR3 spans 14 amino acids. As DNA, the CDR3 is TGTGCCAGCAGTCAATCGTATAGATACAATGAGCAGTTCTTC. It translates to CASSQSYRYNEQFF.

The chain uses TRBV30 and TRBJ2-7, with D hard to call. From germline, CDR1 is GTSNPN and CDR2 SVGIG (reference sequence). Trimming took 4 bases from V and 0 from J, leaving 10 bases between them. The CDR3 spans 13 residues. For the CDR3, the DNA is TGTGCCTGGAAATCCAGGCACTCCTACGAGCAGTACTTC. It translates to CAWKSRHSYEQYF.

J is TRBJ2-3 and V is TRBV28; D gene uncertain. Germline loops: CDR1 MDHEN, CDR2 SYDVKM. This CDR3 has 15 amino acids. Deletions cut 2 bases from V and 0 bases from J, with 9 bases between. The CDR3 DNA reads TGTGCCAGCAGTTTACCTCCATTTAGCACAGATACGCAGTATTTT. This translates into CASSLPPFSTDTQYF.

The chain joins TRBV2 to TRBJ2-7, with a possible D match to TRBD2 (6 bases). Germline V gene lookup returns CDR1 SNHLY and CDR2 FYNNEI. The CDR3 loop spans 14 amino acids. Trimming shortened V by 3 bases and J by 4 bases, and 13 bases separated the two germline ends. This CDR3 is CASSEGLPRYEQYF. The DNA of the CDR3 is TGTGCCAGCAGTGAGGGACTTCCCCGGTACGAGCAGTACTTC.